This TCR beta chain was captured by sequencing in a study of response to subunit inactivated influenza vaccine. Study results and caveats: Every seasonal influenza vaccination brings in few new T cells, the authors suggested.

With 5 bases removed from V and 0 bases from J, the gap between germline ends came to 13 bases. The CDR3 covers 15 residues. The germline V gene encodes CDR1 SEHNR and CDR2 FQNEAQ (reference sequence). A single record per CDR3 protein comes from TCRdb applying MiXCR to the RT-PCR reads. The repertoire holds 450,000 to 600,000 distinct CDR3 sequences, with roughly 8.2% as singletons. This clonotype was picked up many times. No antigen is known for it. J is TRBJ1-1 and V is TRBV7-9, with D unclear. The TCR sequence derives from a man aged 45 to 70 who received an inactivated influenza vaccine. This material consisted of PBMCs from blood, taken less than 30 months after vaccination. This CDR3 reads CASSLKVTMNTEAFF. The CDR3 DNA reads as TGTGCCAGCAGCCTAAAGGTCACTATGAACACTGAAGCTTTCTTT. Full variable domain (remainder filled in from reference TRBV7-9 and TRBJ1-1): DTGVSQNPRHKITKRGQNVTFRCDPISEHNRLYWYRQTLGQGPEFLTYFQNEAQLEKSRLLSDRFSAERPKGSFSTLEIQRTEQGDSAMYLCASSLKVTMNTEAFFGQGTRLTVV.